The 32 T cell receptor beta chains listed next were all sequenced from one sample in a study of shared clonotypes between healthy human individuals (TCRdb year 2020). The library was generated by the immunoSEQ multiplex PCR assay. The table comes from immuneACCESS by way of TCRdb, which keeps in-frame sequences with V and J called. Part of the clones is missing from these tables; in studies checked, under half for an unresolved V gene and the rest for unknown reasons. Within this sample are about 2.2 million clones, with roughly 95% of them counted one time only. The ten top clones hold more than 1.5% of the sample. CD8 naive samples consisted of CD45RO-negative cells that were positively selected for CCR7, yielding a CD45RA+CCR7+ population without TemRA cells. Sequencing was performed on naive CD8+ T cells from PBMCs. The cell subset or site tag for this specimen amounts to: CD45RA+CCR7+. The receptors here all came from a man aged 18 to 29 in good health. Some clones in this sample may be carry-over from other donors' samples.

This chain connects TRBV9 to TRBJ2-5; tentative D call: TRBD1 (6 bases). The better agreement between TRBJ2-7 and the DNA end casts doubt on the J call. Germline assignment: CDR1 SGDLS and CDR2 YYNGEE. This CDR3 spans 14 amino acids. This CDR3 reads CASSAGDGFYEQYF. The CDR3 nucleotides are TGTGCCAGCAGCGCAGGGGACGGGTTCTACGAGCAGTACTTC.

The rearrangement joins TRBV28 to TRBJ2-7; no clear D gene. Germline V gene sequence: CDR1 MDHEN, CDR2 SYDVKM. The CDR3 is 11 amino acids. V was trimmed by 4 bases and J by 7 bases, leaving 8 bases between them. The CDR3 sequence is CASSSEREQYF. The CDR3 coding sequence is TGTGCCAGCAGTTCTGAAAGGGAGCAGTACTTC.

The J gene is TRBJ1-1, the V gene TRBV7-9; 7 bases align to TRBD1. V was pared by 5 bases and J by 13 bases, with 10 bases of the junction left unmatched. The CDR3 is 12 amino acids. Per germline, CDR1 SEHNR and CDR2 FQNEAQ (reference sequence). The DNA for the CDR3 is TGTGCCAGCAGCAAGCCGACAGGGCTTGATTTCTTT. Translating gives CASSKPTGLDFF.

The rearrangement uses TRBV14 and TRBJ2-1; D remains ambiguous. Germline V gene sequence: CDR1 SGHDN, CDR2 FVKESK. Between the trimmed V and J ends, which lost 0 bases and 8 bases, there was a span of 11 bases. The CDR3 loop spans 14 amino acids. CDR3 in DNA: TGTGCCAGCAGCCAAGAAAACTGGTTTGATGAGCAGTTCTTC. This codes for CASSQENWFDEQFF.

This clone was detected only once. V is TRBV27 and J is TRBJ2-2, with a tentative D call TRBD2 (6 bases). CDR3 length equals 16 residues. The V and J ends lost 3 bases and 4 bases respectively, with 15 bases between them. Looked up from germline, CDR1 is MNHEY and CDR2 is SMNVEV (reference sequence). This chain's CDR3 is CASSLELAAGTGELFF. CDR3 DNA: TGTGCCAGCAGTTTGGAACTAGCCGCGGGCACCGGGGAGCTGTTTTTT.

The chain couples TRBV28 to TRBJ1-1; the D is unclear. The CDR3 is made up of 14 amino acids. Germline V gene data show CDR1 as MDHEN and CDR2 as SYDVKM. The ends were cut back, 4 bases at V and 1 base at J, with 10 bases in the middle. CDR3 sequence: CASSYVNGNTEAFF. DNA for the CDR3: TGTGCCAGCAGTTATGTTAACGGGAACACTGAAGCTTTCTTT.

This clone was seen only once. The rearrangement joins TRBV4-3 to TRBJ2-2; no firm D call. From germline, CDR1 is LGHNA and CDR2 YSLEER. The V end was cut by 0 bases, the J end by 7 bases, with 12 bases between. The CDR3 runs 15 residues. The CDR3 region has the DNA TGCGCCAGCAGCCAAGATCGGCCGGGTTTCGGGGAGCTGTTTTTT. The encoded protein is CASSQDRPGFGELFF.

Comment on this clone: Other DNA sequences in this sample translate to the same CDR3. This chain connects TRBV19 to TRBJ1-5; D uncertain. Germline values: CDR1 LNHDA, CDR2 SQIVND (reference sequence). V lost 1 base and J 0 bases, leaving 13 bases between the germline ends. The CDR3 has 17 amino acids. The CDR3 nucleotides are TGTGCCAGTAGTATAGTGGGAGGTCGGGATAGCAATCAGCCCCAGCATTTT. It specifies CASSIVGGRDSNQPQHF.

This chain uses TRBV28 with TRBJ2-5, with 8 bases lining up with TRBD2. The CDR3 has 17 residues. J gave up 2 bases and V 3 bases, and 11 bases lay outside the gene matches. The germline CDR1 and CDR2 sequences are MDHEN and SYDVKM. The CDR3 nucleotides are TGTGCCAGCAGTTTTTATGGGGCGGGAGGTATTCAAGAGACCCAGTACTTC. The encoded protein is CASSFYGAGGIQETQYF.

The chain has TRBV7-9 and TRBJ2-2, with TRBD1 identical over 7 bases. V shed 10 bases, J shed 0 bases, and the junction held 2 bases outside the gene matches. The CDR3 is 13 residues long. The germline gives CDR1 SEHNR, CDR2 FQNEAQ (reference sequence). The CDR3 coding sequence is TGTGCCACCGGACAGGCGAACACCGGGGAGCTGTTTTTT. It codes for CATGQANTGELFF.

The chain joins TRBV5-4 to TRBJ1-3; D not certain. Germline loops: CDR1 SGHNT, CDR2 YYREEE (reference sequence). There are 15 residues in the CDR3. V was shortened by 4 bases and J by 0 bases, with 11 bases between the two germline ends. The CDR3 DNA reads as TGTGCCAGCAGCCCCGCCAGTCACTCTGGAAACACCATATATTTT. It codes for CASSPASHSGNTIYF.

This sequence joins TRBV7-8 and TRBJ2-7; D call uncertain. The V and J ends lost 6 bases and 6 bases respectively, with 12 bases between them. Germline lookup yields CDR1 SGHVS and CDR2 FQNEAQ. This CDR3 spans 12 amino acids. In DNA, the CDR3 is TGTGCCAGCAGTTTTCGCTCGATCGAGCAGTACTTC. Its protein product is CASSFRSIEQYF.

The chain employs TRBV28 and TRBJ1-1; the match to TRBD1 covers 7 bases. Looked up from germline, CDR1 is MDHEN and CDR2 is SYDVKM. There are 15 residues in the CDR3. The junction had 13 bases not matched to a gene; V was cut back by 3 bases and J by 9 bases. The CDR3 here is CASSFMWGRDSKAFF. CDR3 bases: TGTGCCAGCAGTTTTATGTGGGGCCGGGACAGCAAAGCTTTCTTT.

This clone was seen once. The J gene is TRBJ1-1, the V gene TRBV10-3, with D hard to call. Trimming stripped 0 bases from V and 0 bases from J, with 14 bases between. This CDR3 has 17 amino acids. Germline-derived CDR1 and CDR2 are ENHRY and SYGVKD. DNA for the CDR3: TGTGCCATCAGTGAGTCGGATTTGGCCATTTTGAACACTGAAGCTTTCTTT. Its translation: CAISESDLAILNTEAFF.

On this clone itself: Other DNA sequences in this sample translate to the same CDR3. The V and J genes are TRBV6-6 and TRBJ2-7; 9 bases fit TRBD1. Unmatched junction bases numbered 3, after V lost 2 bases and J lost 4 bases. Germline CDR1 and CDR2: MNHNY and SVGAGI (reference sequence). The CDR3 is 14 residues long. As DNA, the CDR3 is TGTGCCAGCAGTTACGGCGGACAGGGGTACGAGCAGTACTTC. Encoded protein: CASSYGGQGYEQYF.

This clone was seen a single time. The gene calls are TRBV15 and TRBJ2-7; 7 bases fit TRBD1. The CDR3 is 17 amino acids. J was trimmed by 3 bases and V by 8 bases; bases with no gene match: 19. The germline CDR1 and CDR2 sequences are LNHNV and YYDKDF (reference sequence). CDR3 bases: TGTGCCACCTATGCGGATGATGGGGGACAGTCGAACTACGAGCAGTACTTC. Protein product: CATYADDGGQSNYEQYF. Combining the CDR3 with reference TRBV15 and TRBJ2-7 gives the whole variable domain DAMVIQNPRYQVTQFGKPVTLSCSQTLNHNVMYWYQQKSSQAPKLLFHYYDKDFNNEADTPDNFQSRRPNTSFCFLDIRSPGLGDTAMYLCATYADDGGQSNYEQYFGPGTRLTVT.

The chain is built from TRBV9 and TRBJ2-7; unclear D gene. Trimming stripped 0 bases from V and 5 bases from J, with 12 bases between. CDR1 is SGDLS, CDR2 YYNGEE, per germline. This CDR3 comprises 14 residues. In DNA, the CDR3 is TGTGCCAGCAGCGTAGAAGTTAGTCAGGACGAGCAGTACTTC. Its translation: CASSVEVSQDEQYF.

This chain links TRBV6-7 with TRBJ2-1; the match to TRBD2 covers 9 bases. TRBV6-7 is sorted into the ORF group, with uncertain function. This CDR3 is 15 amino acids long. The trim removed 2 bases at V and 5 bases at J, leaving 4 bases unmatched. The CDR3 spells CASSYPRGRDNEQFF. The CDR3 DNA sequence: TGTGCCAGCAGTTACCCCCGCGGGAGGGACAATGAGCAGTTCTTC.

As regards this clone: An end of the junction differs from the germline gene, which may be a read error. V gene TRBV2 combines with J gene TRBJ1-2; D is uncertain. This CDR3 has 13 amino acids. The germline CDR1 and CDR2 sequences are SNHLY and FYNNEI. CDR3 amino acids: CASGDPTNYGYTF. As DNA, the CDR3 is TGTGCCAGCGGTGACCCTACTAACTATGGCTACACCTTC.

The chain is built from TRBV7-9 and TRBJ2-1, with 7 nucleotides matching TRBD1. V shed 5 bases and J 5 bases; nucleotides not matched to a gene: 6. The CDR3 length is 14 residues. Germline V gene lookup returns CDR1 SEHNR and CDR2 FQNEAQ (reference sequence). CDR3 region: CASSPVGQNNEQFF. CDR3 bases: TGTGCCAGCAGCCCGGTGGGACAGAACAATGAGCAGTTCTTC.

CDR3 loop: CASSPPGGRDYEQYF. The CDR3 bases are TGTGCCAGCAGCCCTCCGGGAGGTAGAGACTACGAGCAGTACTTC. The V and J genes are TRBV7-9 and TRBJ2-7; 7 nucleotides match TRBD2. V lost 5 bases and J lost 3; bases outside the gene matches: 10. Per germline, CDR1 SEHNR and CDR2 FQNEAQ (reference sequence). The CDR3 is 15 residues long. The variable domain in full, with the rest retrieved from reference TRBV7-9 and TRBJ2-7, is DTGVSQNPRHKITKRGQNVTFRCDPISEHNRLYWYRQTLGQGPEFLTYFQNEAQLEKSRLLSDRFSAERPKGSFSTLEIQRTEQGDSAMYLCASSPPGGRDYEQYFGPGTRLTVT.

V gene TRBV7-9 combines with J gene TRBJ2-7; D call uncertain. The V end was cut by 7 bases, the J end by 7 bases, with 23 bases between. The germline V gene encodes CDR1 SEHNR and CDR2 FQNEAQ (reference sequence). This CDR3 is built from 15 residues. In DNA form, the CDR3 reads TGTGCCAGCACCTCGACCGACGGACCGTCAAAGGAGCAGTACTTC. Amino acid sequence: CASTSTDGPSKEQYF.

As concerns this clone: Within the sample, other DNA sequences also encode this same CDR3. The chain joins TRBV27 to TRBJ2-7, with D unclear. This CDR3 has 13 residues. The ends were cut back, 0 bases at V and 2 bases at J, with 5 bases in the middle. Per the germline V gene, CDR1 is MNHEY and CDR2 is SMNVEV (reference sequence). CDR3 residues: CASSLSRPYEQYF. The CDR3 DNA follows: TGTGCCAGCAGTTTATCAAGGCCCTACGAGCAGTACTTC.

V usage is TRBV28 and J usage is TRBJ1-3, with D unresolved. V dropped 11 bases and J dropped 0 bases, with 17 bases sitting between them. This CDR3 has 15 residues. From germline, CDR1 is MDHEN and CDR2 SYDVKM. DNA for the CDR3: TGTGCCGCCACCGGACCTTCCAACTCTGGAAACACCATATATTTT. Protein: CAATGPSNSGNTIYF.

The chain employs TRBV9 and TRBJ2-7; D is undetermined. The CDR3 has 14 residues. Deletions cut 0 bases from V and 3 bases from J, with 10 bases between. Per germline, CDR1 SGDLS and CDR2 YYNGEE. The CDR3: CASSVATRSYEQYF. DNA of the CDR3: TGTGCCAGCAGCGTAGCTACGAGGAGCTACGAGCAGTACTTC.

The rearrangement joins TRBV6-4 to TRBJ2-1, with 10 nucleotides matching TRBD1. CDR1 is MRHNA, CDR2 SNTAGT, per germline. CDR3 length equals 15 residues. V shed 2 bases and J 5 bases; nucleotides not matched to a gene: 3. DNA for the CDR3: TGTGCCAGCAGTGACGACGGGACAGGGGACAATGAGCAGTTCTTC. Protein sequence: CASSDDGTGDNEQFF.

The chain recombines TRBV7-2 with TRBJ2-7; no reliable D call. V was pared by 6 bases and J by 5 bases, with 11 bases between. The CDR3 consists of 12 residues. CDR1 and CDR2 (germline): SGHTA, FQGNSA. DNA for the CDR3: TGTGCCAGCAGAGATGGGTCCCACGAGCAGTACTTC. Its protein is CASRDGSHEQYF.

The genes are TRBV28 and TRBJ2-1, with 8 bases aligning to TRBD2. The CDR3 has 17 residues. Germline CDR1 reads MDHEN; CDR2 reads SYDVKM. Trimming took 2 bases from V and 5 from J; bases not matched to a gene: 11. CDR3 DNA sequence: TGTGCCAGCAGTTTAAACCCAACGGGAGGGCCCAACAATGAGCAGTTCTTC. It yields the protein CASSLNPTGGPNNEQFF.

The chain carries TRBV28 and TRBJ1-2; no firm D call. The V end lost 3 bases, the J end lost 0 bases, and 8 bases lay between the germline ends. The CDR3 runs 14 residues. Germline CDR1 is MDHEN and CDR2 is SYDVKM. This chain's CDR3 is CASSFFLTNYGYTF. The CDR3 DNA reads TGTGCCAGCAGTTTTTTCTTAACTAACTATGGCTACACCTTC.

Comment on this clone: Other DNA sequences of this sample code for an identical CDR3. This chain uses TRBV2 with TRBJ2-7; 11 nucleotides align to TRBD2. CDR1 SNHLY and CDR2 FYNNEI come from the germline V gene. The CDR3 contains 14 residues. V shed 3 bases, J shed 3 bases, and the junction held 1 base outside the gene matches. This CDR3 is CASSEGLADYEQYF. The CDR3 DNA reads TGTGCCAGCAGTGAGGGACTAGCGGACTACGAGCAGTACTTC.

A note on this clone: Other nucleotide sequences from this sample produce the same CDR3. The chain recombines TRBV27 with TRBJ2-3; no reliable D call. The CDR3 has 15 amino acids. Germline V gene sequence: CDR1 MNHEY, CDR2 SMNVEV (reference sequence). With 0 bases removed from V and 2 bases from J, the gap between germline ends came to 9 bases. In nucleotides, the CDR3 is TGTGCCAGCAGTTTATCGGGCTACATCACAGATACGCAGTATTTT. Protein product: CASSLSGYITDTQYF.

The V call is TRBV27, the J call TRBJ2-5; D possibly uses TRBD1 or TRBD2 (5 bases each). The J call is uncertain, as TRBJ2-7 better fits the DNA end. Germline loops: CDR1 MNHEY, CDR2 SMNVEV (reference sequence). This CDR3 is built from 15 residues. CDR3 residues: CASSFLGTDSGEQYF. The CDR3 DNA reads as TGTGCCAGCAGTTTTTTAGGGACCGACTCCGGCGAGCAGTACTTC.